This is a list of T cell receptor beta chains from one sample in a study of blood T cell repertoires in COVID-19. Only in-frame clones appear in the TCRdb table, and some are missing; sequencing was by immunoSEQ multiplex PCR. The data contain approximately 110,000 clones, about 85% of them seen just once; the ten biggest clones take up 2% to 2.5%. The sample was peripheral blood. The receptors come from a human donor in a cohort sampled during active COVID-19. Each CDR3 is given with its conserved first and last residue. Fields, in order: J gene, clone size, D gene, V gene, CDR3 protein, CDR3 DNA. A D gene is named only where the DNA matches it firmly. Clone sizes are given selectively: once, few, many, or a class where the clone is expanded.

J gene: TRBJ2-5; clone size: once; D gene: NA; V gene: TRBV12-3/TRBV12-4; CDR3 protein: CASSFNSQETQYF; CDR3 DNA: TGTGCCAGCAGTTTCAACAGCCAAGAGACCCAGTACTTC
J gene: TRBJ1-2; clone size: NA; D gene: TRBD1; V gene: TRBV5-1; CDR3 protein: CASSLAVGQDGYTF; CDR3 DNA: TGCGCCAGCAGCTTGGCCGTCGGACAGGATGGCTACACCTTC
J gene: TRBJ1-2; clone size: NA; D gene: NA; V gene: TRBV6-1; CDR3 protein: CASSEVSGRSFGYTF; CDR3 DNA: TGTGCCAGCAGTGAAGTCTCAGGGCGTTCGTTTGGCTACACCTTC
J gene: TRBJ1-2; clone size: NA; D gene: TRBD1; V gene: TRBV6-1; CDR3 protein: CASSEAIQGAGYGYTF; CDR3 DNA: TGTGCCAGCAGTGAAGCGATCCAGGGGGCAGGGTATGGCTACACCTTC
J gene: TRBJ1-5; clone size: NA; D gene: NA; V gene: TRBV6-6; CDR3 protein: CASSYQGPSNQPQHF; CDR3 DNA: TGTGCCAGCAGTTATCAGGGGCCATCTAATCAGCCCCAGCATTTT
J gene: TRBJ1-3; clone size: few; D gene: NA; V gene: TRBV7-2; CDR3 protein: CASSLGGQLRSGNTIYF; CDR3 DNA: TGTGCCAGCAGCTTAGGCGGACAGTTACGCTCTGGAAACACCATATATTTT
J gene: TRBJ2-3; clone size: few; D gene: TRBD2; V gene: TRBV5-1; CDR3 protein: CASRTSGLTDTQYF; CDR3 DNA: TGCGCCAGCAGGACTAGCGGGTTAACAGATACGCAGTATTTT
J gene: TRBJ2-1; clone size: NA; D gene: TRBD2; V gene: TRBV10-1; CDR3 protein: CASTGLAGVHQFF; CDR3 DNA: TGCGCCAGCACTGGACTAGCGGGAGTTCATCAGTTCTTC
J gene: TRBJ1-2; clone size: NA; D gene: NA; V gene: TRBV7-9; CDR3 protein: CASSLGASLYGYTF; CDR3 DNA: TGTGCCAGCAGCTTAGGGGCGTCACTTTATGGCTACACCTTC
J gene: TRBJ1-2; clone size: NA; D gene: NA; V gene: TRBV30; CDR3 protein: CACPTPSGLNYGYTF; CDR3 DNA: TGTGCCTGCCCTACCCCCTCTGGGCTCAACTATGGCTACACCTTC
J gene: TRBJ2-5; clone size: NA; D gene: TRBD2; V gene: TRBV5-1; CDR3 protein: CASSLTSGGETQYF; CDR3 DNA: TGCGCCAGCAGCTTGACTAGCGGGGGAGAGACCCAGTACTTC
J gene: TRBJ2-6; clone size: NA; D gene: NA; V gene: TRBV5-1; CDR3 protein: CASSPTASGANVLTF; CDR3 DNA: TGCGCCAGCAGCCCGACAGCCTCTGGGGCCAACGTCCTGACTTTC
J gene: TRBJ2-1; clone size: NA; D gene: TRBD2; V gene: TRBV4-3; CDR3 protein: CASSQEVWRGGSSYNEQFF; CDR3 DNA: TGCGCCAGCAGCCAAGAGGTGTGGCGGGGGGGGAGCTCCTACAATGAGCAGTTCTTC
J gene: TRBJ2-7; clone size: NA; D gene: NA; V gene: TRBV2; CDR3 protein: CASSGSGGNSYEQYF; CDR3 DNA: TGTGCCAGCAGTGGGTCCGGCGGGAACTCCTACGAGCAGTACTTC
J gene: TRBJ1-1; clone size: NA; D gene: NA; V gene: TRBV5-5; CDR3 protein: CASSLAVGAGSWGTEAFF; CDR3 DNA: TGTGCCAGCAGTCTGGCGGTGGGGGCAGGCTCGTGGGGCACTGAAGCTTTCTTT
J gene: TRBJ1-4; clone size: NA; D gene: NA; V gene: TRBV28; CDR3 protein: CASSFGGNQEKLFF; CDR3 DNA: TGTGCCAGCAGTTTCGGAGGGAATCAGGAAAAACTGTTTTTT
J gene: TRBJ1-1; clone size: NA; D gene: TRBD1; V gene: TRBV29-1; CDR3 protein: CSVEKDRGAFF; CDR3 DNA: TGCAGCGTTGAGAAAGACAGGGGGGCTTTCTTT
J gene: TRBJ2-5; clone size: NA; D gene: TRBD1; V gene: TRBV11-3; CDR3 protein: CASSLGTGQETQYF; CDR3 DNA: TGTGCCAGCAGCTTGGGGACAGGCCAAGAGACCCAGTACTTC
J gene: TRBJ1-1; clone size: NA; D gene: NA; V gene: TRBV11-2; CDR3 protein: CASSLGLQVYPEAFF; CDR3 DNA: TGTGCCAGCAGCTTAGGGCTCCAGGTTTACCCTGAAGCTTTCTTT
J gene: TRBJ2-4; clone size: NA; D gene: TRBD1; V gene: TRBV20-1; CDR3 protein: CSASKTGTGSNIQYF; CDR3 DNA: TGCAGTGCTAGTAAAACCGGGACAGGGAGCAACATTCAGTACTTC
J gene: TRBJ2-6; clone size: NA; D gene: NA; V gene: TRBV7-2; CDR3 protein: CASSLVQGGGANVLTF; CDR3 DNA: TGTGCCAGCAGCTTAGTGCAGGGTGGTGGGGCCAACGTCCTGACTTTC
J gene: TRBJ2-5; clone size: NA; D gene: NA; V gene: TRBV5-1; CDR3 protein: CASSSGTPGETQYF; CDR3 DNA: TGCGCCAGCAGCTCCGGGACACCCGGAGAGACCCAGTACTTC
J gene: TRBJ2-5; clone size: NA; D gene: TRBD2; V gene: TRBV4-2; CDR3 protein: CASSQGGAGGYQETQYF; CDR3 DNA: TGTGCCAGCAGCCAAGGAGGCGCGGGGGGGTACCAAGAGACCCAGTACTTC
J gene: TRBJ2-3; clone size: NA; D gene: TRBD2; V gene: TRBV7-9; CDR3 protein: CASSTSGGTDTQYF; CDR3 DNA: TGTGCCAGCAGCACTAGCGGGGGCACAGATACGCAGTATTTT
J gene: TRBJ2-7; clone size: NA; D gene: NA; V gene: TRBV11-2; CDR3 protein: CASRPGNSYEQYF; CDR3 DNA: TGTGCCAGCAGACCAGGGAACTCCTACGAGCAGTACTTC
J gene: TRBJ1-2; clone size: NA; D gene: NA; V gene: TRBV7-8; CDR3 protein: CASSFSGISYGYTF; CDR3 DNA: TGTGCCAGCAGCTTTTCAGGCATTTCCTATGGCTACACCTTC
J gene: TRBJ1-2; clone size: NA; D gene: NA; V gene: TRBV18; CDR3 protein: CASSPPVGDGYTF; CDR3 DNA: TGTGCCAGCTCACCCCCCGTAGGGGATGGCTACACCTTC
J gene: TRBJ1-5; clone size: NA; D gene: NA; V gene: TRBV4-3; CDR3 protein: CASSQFHRMGQLPHF; CDR3 DNA: TGCGCCAGCAGCCAGTTCCACCGGATGGGCCAACTCCCGCATTTT
J gene: TRBJ2-7; clone size: once; D gene: TRBD2; V gene: TRBV19; CDR3 protein: CASRFTGGSYEQYF; CDR3 DNA: TGTGCCAGTAGGTTTACGGGAGGGTCCTACGAGCAGTACTTC
J gene: TRBJ2-1; clone size: NA; D gene: TRBD2; V gene: TRBV6-5; CDR3 protein: CASSYWREVSGSEQFF; CDR3 DNA: TGTGCCAGCAGTTACTGGCGGGAGGTTTCGGGGAGTGAGCAGTTCTTC
J gene: TRBJ1-2; clone size: NA; D gene: NA; V gene: TRBV3-1/TRBV3-2; CDR3 protein: CASSQEGQGSTF; CDR3 DNA: TGTGCCAGCAGCCAAGAGGGACAAGGTAGTACCTTC
J gene: TRBJ2-1; clone size: once; D gene: NA; V gene: TRBV6-6; CDR3 protein: CASRERYEQFF; CDR3 DNA: TGTGCCAGCAGGGAGCGCTATGAGCAGTTCTTC
J gene: TRBJ2-2; clone size: few; D gene: NA; V gene: TRBV30; CDR3 protein: CAWSGSPANTGELFF; CDR3 DNA: TGTGCCTGGAGTGGCAGTCCCGCGAACACCGGGGAGCTGTTTTTT
J gene: TRBJ2-1; clone size: few; D gene: NA; V gene: TRBV7-9; CDR3 protein: CASSPVGGGGEQFF; CDR3 DNA: TGTGCCAGCAGCCCAGTAGGGGGGGGTGGTGAGCAGTTCTTC
J gene: TRBJ2-5; clone size: NA; D gene: NA; V gene: TRBV21-1; CDR3 protein: CASSKRADRGRRIQKTQYF; CDR3 DNA: TGTGCCAGCAGCAAAAGAGCGGACAGGGGGCGTAGAATCCAGAAGACCCAGTACTTC
J gene: TRBJ1-5; clone size: NA; D gene: NA; V gene: TRBV15; CDR3 protein: CATSRDVPGAITYQPQHF; CDR3 DNA: TGTGCCACCAGCAGAGATGTTCCAGGGGCCATCACCTATCAGCCCCAGCATTTT
J gene: TRBJ2-7; clone size: few; D gene: NA; V gene: TRBV7-2; CDR3 protein: CASSSQYSYEQYF; CDR3 DNA: TGTGCCAGCAGCTCCCAGTACTCCTACGAGCAGTACTTC
J gene: TRBJ2-2; clone size: once; D gene: TRBD1; V gene: TRBV5-5; CDR3 protein: CASSPRQGYTGELFF; CDR3 DNA: TGTGCCAGCAGCCCTCGACAGGGTTACACCGGGGAGCTGTTTTTT
J gene: TRBJ2-7; clone size: NA; D gene: TRBD2; V gene: TRBV4-2; CDR3 protein: CASSQDLASGSYEQYF; CDR3 DNA: TGTGCCAGCAGCCAAGATCTGGCTAGCGGTTCCTACGAGCAGTACTTC
J gene: TRBJ2-6; clone size: NA; D gene: TRBD1; V gene: TRBV2; CDR3 protein: CASRPGQRSGANVLTF; CDR3 DNA: TGTGCCAGCAGGCCGGGACAGCGCTCTGGGGCCAACGTCCTGACTTTC
J gene: TRBJ2-1; clone size: NA; D gene: NA; V gene: TRBV5-1; CDR3 protein: CASSSQGGDEQFF; CDR3 DNA: TGCGCCAGCAGCTCCCAGGGGGGCGATGAGCAGTTCTTC
J gene: TRBJ2-3; clone size: NA; D gene: TRBD2; V gene: TRBV7-2; CDR3 protein: CASRNGGGAGSTDTQYF; CDR3 DNA: TGTGCCAGCAGGAACGGCGGGGGGGCCGGGAGCACAGATACGCAGTATTTT
J gene: TRBJ2-1; clone size: once; D gene: TRBD2; V gene: TRBV7-9; CDR3 protein: CASSSWTSGIASEQFF; CDR3 DNA: TGTGCCAGCAGCTCCTGGACTAGCGGGATCGCAAGTGAGCAGTTCTTC